The 32 T cell receptor beta chains reported below all come from one sample, sequenced in a study of T cells after yellow fever vaccination. TCRdb recomputed calls from the 5' RACE reads with MiXCR, one row per CDR3 protein. The sample carries more than 200,000 distinct CDR3 sequences, 3.6% recorded once. The sample in question was PBMCs, obtained 15 days after the yellow fever booster vaccination. These receptors were collected from a man younger than 30 who received the YFV17D yellow fever vaccine.

This clonotype was seen repeatedly, ten times or more. The rearrangement uses TRBV4-3 and TRBJ2-7, with 7 bases fitting TRBD1. V shed 0 bases and J 2 bases; nucleotides not matched to a gene: 4. This CDR3 is built from 15 residues. In germline, CDR1 is LGHNA, CDR2 YSLEER. The CDR3 sequence: CASSQEGQLPYEQYF. CDR3 in DNA: TGCGCCAGCAGCCAAGAGGGACAGTTACCCTACGAGCAGTACTTC.

This clonotype was observed at least ten times. V is TRBV6-5 and J is TRBJ2-3, with 8 bases identical to TRBD1. Germline V CDR1 and CDR2: MNHEY, SVGAGI. The CDR3 sequence is 15 residues long. V was clipped by 5 bases and J by 0 bases; unmatched bases: 4. Here the CDR3 DNA reads TGTGCCAGCAGTGACAGGGGCGCTAGCACAGATACGCAGTATTTT. Its translation is CASSDRGASTDTQYF.

Ten or more counts support this clonotype. The chain couples TRBV30 to TRBJ2-1; tentative D call: TRBD2 (5 bases). V was shortened by 5 bases and J by 8 bases, with 10 bases between the two germline ends. Germline V gene sequence: CDR1 GTSNPN, CDR2 SVGIG (reference sequence). This CDR3 comprises 11 residues. The CDR3 nucleotides read TGTGCCTGGGGGTTCGGGGATGAGCAGTTCTTC. It specifies CAWGFGDEQFF.

In this sample, this clonotype turned up once. This clone may be a read error of a much larger clone one base away. V gene TRBV14 combines with J gene TRBJ1-4, with D possibly being TRBD1 (5 bases). The CDR3 has 14 amino acids. CDR1 is SGHDN and CDR2 is FVKESK in the germline V gene. In nucleotides, the CDR3 is TGTGCCAGAAGCCAAGACAGTCACAATGAAAAACTGTTTTTT. Its translation is CARSQDSHNEKLFF.

This clonotype was found many times. The genes are TRBV10-3 and TRBJ2-5; D may be TRBD2 (6 bases). Germline CDR1 ENHRY, CDR2 SYGVKD. This CDR3 spans 14 amino acids. Trimming removed 0 bases from V and 4 bases from J, with 9 bases in between. The CDR3 DNA follows: TGTGCCATCAGTGAGTCTGGCGGGGTAGAGACCCAGTACTTC. Its protein product is CAISESGGVETQYF.

This clonotype has a count of ten or more. J is TRBJ1-1 and V is TRBV5-1; a weak D match, TRBD1 (6 bases). The V gene lost 0 bases and the J gene lost 6 bases, with 18 bases spanning the gap. The CDR3 is made up of 16 amino acids. Germline loops: CDR1 SGHRS, CDR2 YFSETQ. The CDR3 region is CASSLDGQPRVPEAFF. In DNA, the CDR3 is TGCGCCAGCAGCTTGGATGGACAGCCAAGGGTCCCTGAAGCTTTCTTT.

Only a few counts were recorded for this clonotype. The chain recombines TRBV10-3 with TRBJ1-5, with D tentatively TRBD1 (6 bases). V gave up 4 bases and J gave up 5 bases, with 12 bases separating them. The CDR3 contains 14 residues. CDR1 is ENHRY and CDR2 is SYGVKD in the germline V gene. CDR3 in DNA: TGTGCCATCAGTGGGACAGCCGACTATCAGCCCCAGCATTTT. Translating gives CAISGTADYQPQHF.

This clonotype was observed many times. The chain has TRBV6-2 or TRBV6-3 and TRBJ2-7; tentatively, D is TRBD2 (6 bases). Per the germline V gene, CDR1 is MNHEY and CDR2 is SVGEGT. There are 14 residues in the CDR3. With 3 bases removed from V and 6 bases from J, the gap between germline ends came to 15 bases. The CDR3 is CASSYGAAEGEQYV. The CDR3 region has the DNA TGTGCCAGCAGTTATGGGGCAGCGGAGGGCGAGCAGTACGTC.

This clonotype has a count of ten or more. The chain has TRBV27 and TRBJ2-2; 13 bases match TRBD2. The germline CDR1 and CDR2 sequences are MNHEY and SMNVEV (reference sequence). V shed 8 bases, J shed 7 bases, and the junction held 1 base outside the gene matches. The CDR3 consists of 13 residues. The CDR3 coding sequence is TGTGCCAGCTGGACTAGCGGGGGCGGGGAGCTGTTTTTT. It encodes CASWTSGGGELFF.

Ten or more counts support this clonotype. V usage is TRBV7-8 and J usage is TRBJ1-2; the D is unclear. CDR3 length: 12 residues. Germline lookup yields CDR1 SGHVS and CDR2 FQNEAQ. V lost 4 bases and J 5 bases, leaving 8 bases between the germline ends. The CDR3 loop reads CASSSLGYGYTF. CDR3 sequence (DNA): TGTGCCAGCAGCTCCTTGGGGTATGGCTACACCTTC.

This clonotype counts as medium-sized. The chain links TRBV7-8 to TRBJ2-3, with TRBD2 identical over 10 bases. The V segment lost 5 bases and the J segment 6 bases; nucleotides outside the gene matches: 8. Germline V lookup: CDR1 SGHVS, CDR2 FQNEAQ. The CDR3 has 15 amino acids. CDR3 in amino acids: CASSPQRGGRDTQYF. CDR3 DNA sequence: TGTGCCAGCAGCCCCCAGCGGGGGGGCCGTGATACGCAGTATTTT.

This clonotype appeared many times. The genes are TRBV4-2 and TRBJ1-1; no definite D call. Trimming took 1 base from V and 2 from J, leaving 8 bases between them. The CDR3 covers 14 residues. Per germline, CDR1 LGHNA and CDR2 YNFKEQ. In nucleotides, the CDR3 is TGTGCCAGCAGCCAAGGCTCGCTCAACACTGAAGCTTTCTTT. This encodes CASSQGSLNTEAFF.

This clonotype was seen at least ten times. V gene TRBV12-3 or TRBV12-4 combines with J gene TRBJ2-3; no clear D gene. This CDR3 contains 12 residues. The V end was cut by 5 bases, the J end by 6 bases, with 9 bases between. CDR3 loop: CASSPNRDTQYF. The CDR3 DNA is TGTGCCAGCAGTCCTAATAGGGATACGCAGTATTTT.

The sample holds many counts of this clonotype. The chain is built from TRBV5-1 and TRBJ1-6; D not resolved. V shed 4 bases and J shed 7 bases, with 12 bases lying between them. The germline gives CDR1 SGHRS, CDR2 YFSETQ. This CDR3 is built from 14 residues. CDR3 sequence: CASSRTAANSPLHF. The CDR3 DNA reads as TGCGCCAGCAGCCGAACGGCCGCCAATTCACCCCTCCACTTT.

This clonotype was picked up many times. This chain links TRBV20-1 with TRBJ1-5; D possibly corresponds to TRBD1 (6 bases). This CDR3 has 14 residues. Trimming shortened V by 7 bases and J by 3 bases, and 16 bases separated the two germline ends. Germline lookup yields CDR1 DFQATT and CDR2 SNEGSKA (reference sequence). CDR3 in amino acids: CSGQEVGVNQPQHF. The CDR3 DNA follows: TGCAGTGGACAGGAAGTAGGGGTCAATCAGCCCCAGCATTTT.

Many counts were recorded for this clonotype. The gene calls are TRBV5-1 and TRBJ1-4; a possible D gene is TRBD1 (5 bases). V lost 3 bases to trimming and J lost 5 bases, with 14 bases between them. CDR3 length equals 15 residues. Per germline, CDR1 SGHRS and CDR2 YFSETQ. CDR3: CASSSQGPENEKLFF. DNA for the CDR3: TGCGCCAGCAGCTCCCAGGGCCCCGAAAATGAAAAACTGTTTTTT.

In this sample, this clonotype turned up many times. The genes are TRBV6-4 and TRBJ2-3, with 8 bases aligning to TRBD2. Germline trimming cut 4 bases from V and 2 bases from J; bases unmatched to any gene: 5. The germline V gene has CDR1 MRHNA and CDR2 SNTAGT. The CDR3 runs to 15 residues. CDR3 sequence: CASSASGGSTDTQYF. CDR3 sequence (DNA): TGTGCCAGCAGTGCCAGCGGGGGTTCCACAGATACGCAGTATTTT.

This clonotype was seen at least ten times. This rearrangement joins TRBV7-2 to TRBJ2-2; D is uncertain. Trimming pared 2 bases from V and 7 bases from J, leaving 8 bases between. This CDR3 contains 13 residues. The germline V gene encodes CDR1 SGHTA and CDR2 FQGNSA. The CDR3 region is CASSLNLGGELFF. The CDR3 coding sequence is TGTGCCAGCAGCTTAAACCTAGGCGGGGAGCTGTTTTTT.

At least ten counts were recorded for this clonotype. The chain has TRBV4-3 and TRBJ1-1, with D maybe TRBD1 (5 bases). The V end was cut by 0 bases, the J end by 7 bases, with 18 bases between. CDR1 is LGHNA and CDR2 is YSLEER in the germline V gene. The CDR3 spans 16 residues. CDR3 loop: CASSQDPAGTGLEAFF. Written as DNA, the CDR3 is TGCGCCAGCAGCCAAGATCCCGCAGGGACGGGGCTTGAAGCTTTCTTT.

The table lists this clonotype with many counts. CDR3: CASSPPGLANEQFF. In DNA, the CDR3 is TGTGCCAGCAGCCCCCCGGGACTAGCCAATGAGCAGTTCTTC. The rearrangement links TRBV7-2 to TRBJ2-1; 9 bases align to TRBD2. The V and J ends lost 5 bases and 6 bases, in that order; junction bases with no gene match: 5. CDR3 length: 14 residues. Germline V gives CDR1 SGHTA, CDR2 FQGNSA.

This clonotype was found many times. This chain joins TRBV5-1 and TRBJ2-3, with D possibly being TRBD1 (5 bases). The CDR3 extends over 14 amino acids. CDR1 and CDR2 (germline): SGHRS, YFSETQ. V was clipped by 4 bases and J by 2 bases, with 11 bases between them. The CDR3 bases are TGCGCCAGCAGCCCCGACAGTTACACAGATACGCAGTATTTT. Translated, it gives CASSPDSYTDTQYF.

This clonotype has at least ten counts. The rearrangement links TRBV2 to TRBJ2-1; possibly TRBD1 or TRBD2 for D (5 bases each). The CDR3 extends over 12 amino acids. Between the trimmed V and J ends, which lost 6 bases and 4 bases, there was a span of 7 bases. Germline V gene sequence: CDR1 SNHLY, CDR2 FYNNEI. Here the CDR3 DNA reads TGTGCCAGCAGAGGGGAGTACAATGAGCAGTTCTTC. Protein product: CASRGEYNEQFF.

There are many counts of this clonotype. The rearrangement uses TRBV15 and TRBJ2-1, with D possibly being TRBD1 (6 bases). V lost 1 base to trimming and J lost 9 bases, with 22 bases between them. The V gene's germline CDR1 is LNHNV and CDR2 YYDKDF (reference sequence). The CDR3 sequence is 17 residues long. This CDR3 reads CATSRVTGTPVWGEQFF. The CDR3 DNA reads TGTGCCACCAGCAGAGTGACCGGGACACCGGTTTGGGGTGAGCAGTTCTTC.

In this sample, this clonotype turned up many times. The chain uses TRBV6-6 and TRBJ2-5; 10 bases map to TRBD1. The CDR3 covers 16 residues. Germline CDR1 reads MNHNY; CDR2 reads SVGAGI (reference sequence). V trimming: 2 bases; J trimming: 5 bases; junction bases outside the gene matches: 8. In DNA form, the CDR3 reads TGTGCCAGCAGTTACGGGGACAGGGGCCCTGGGGAGACCCAGTACTTC. Amino acid sequence: CASSYGDRGPGETQYF.

This clonotype was recorded at least ten times. The chain combines TRBV11-2 with TRBJ2-7, with 8 positions matching TRBD1. The germline gives CDR1 SGHAT, CDR2 FQNNGV. This CDR3 has 14 residues. The ends lost 4 bases at V and 9 bases at J; junction bases unmatched: 11. The CDR3 DNA is TGTGCCAGCAGCTCGCTGGACAGGGTCTCGGGGCAGTACTTC. Amino acid sequence: CASSSLDRVSGQYF.

This clonotype occurred many times. V gene TRBV5-1 combines with J gene TRBJ2-5; D is uncertain. This CDR3 spans 14 amino acids. V was trimmed by 0 bases and J by 3 bases, leaving 9 bases between them. The germline CDR1 and CDR2 sequences are SGHRS and YFSETQ. The CDR3 sequence: CASSLAGLEETQYF. CDR3 bases: TGCGCCAGCAGCTTGGCCGGGTTGGAAGAGACCCAGTACTTC.

This clonotype was detected ten times or more. The chain carries TRBV7-3 and TRBJ2-7; D remains unclear. CDR1 and CDR2 (germline): SGHTA, FQGTGA. CDR3 length: 14 residues. Trimming took off 5 bases at V and 6 bases at J, with 17 bases between the two ends. CDR3: CASSPSRSEAEQYF. CDR3 nucleotide sequence: TGTGCCAGCAGCCCATCCCGGAGTGAGGCCGAGCAGTACTTC.

This clonotype showed up many times. The chain recombines TRBV7-2 with TRBJ2-7, with 10 bases matching TRBD2. This CDR3 has 12 residues. Looked up from germline, CDR1 is SGHTA and CDR2 is FQGNSA. DNA for the CDR3: TGTGCCAGCAGCTTAGTTTCTAGCGGGGGCCACGTC. It specifies CASSLVSSGGHV.

This clonotype was counted many times. The chain joins TRBV19 to TRBJ2-3; D gene ambiguous. This CDR3 has 15 amino acids. V lost 5 bases to trimming and J lost 0 bases, with 12 bases between them. Germline assignment: CDR1 LNHDA and CDR2 SQIVND (reference sequence). CDR3 nucleotide sequence: TGTGCCAGTAGTTCTCGTACCCCGAGCACAGATACGCAGTATTTT. It translates to CASSSRTPSTDTQYF.

This clonotype was seen ten or more times. V usage is TRBV7-9 and J usage is TRBJ2-3; D may be TRBD2 (5 bases). CDR1 is SEHNR and CDR2 is FQNEAQ in the germline V gene (reference sequence). The CDR3 is made up of 16 amino acids. Trimming removed 5 bases from V and 0 bases from J, with 15 bases in between. The CDR3 DNA reads as TGTGCCAGCAGCATACCTAGCAGATATAGCACAGATACGCAGTATTTT. As protein: CASSIPSRYSTDTQYF.

The sample holds many counts of this clonotype. The CDR3 DNA follows: TGCGCCAGCAGCCCGAATGGGGACACCGCCAATGAGCAGTTCTTC. Its protein product is CASSPNGDTANEQFF. The gene calls are TRBV5-1 and TRBJ2-1; D is possibly TRBD1 (6 bases). The CDR3 contains 15 residues. Germline CDR1 reads SGHRS; CDR2 reads YFSETQ. Trimming took 4 bases from V and 6 from J, leaving 17 bases between them.

This clonotype has ten or more counts. The chain is built from TRBV5-4 and TRBJ2-5, with D uncertain. Trimming cost V 0 bases and J 0 bases, with 6 bases left between them. The CDR3 is 14 residues long. The germline CDR1 and CDR2 sequences are SGHNT and YYREEE (reference sequence). CDR3 protein: CASSLAGYQETQYF. The CDR3 bases are TGTGCCAGCAGCTTGGCCGGGTACCAAGAGACCCAGTACTTC.